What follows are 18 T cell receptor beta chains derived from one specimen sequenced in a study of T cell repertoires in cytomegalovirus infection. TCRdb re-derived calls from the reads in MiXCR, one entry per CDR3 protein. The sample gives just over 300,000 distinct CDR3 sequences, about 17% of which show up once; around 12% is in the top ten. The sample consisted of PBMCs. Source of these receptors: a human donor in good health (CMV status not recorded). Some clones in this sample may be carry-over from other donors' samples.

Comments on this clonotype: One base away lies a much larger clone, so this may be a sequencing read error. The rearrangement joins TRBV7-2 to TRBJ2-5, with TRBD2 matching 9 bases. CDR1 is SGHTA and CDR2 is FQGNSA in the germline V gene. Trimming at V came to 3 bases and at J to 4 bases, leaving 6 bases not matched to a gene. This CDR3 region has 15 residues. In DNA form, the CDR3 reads TGTGCCAGCAGCTTTGCGGGGGGGTCGGGAGAGACCCAGTACTTC. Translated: CASSFAGGSGETQYF.

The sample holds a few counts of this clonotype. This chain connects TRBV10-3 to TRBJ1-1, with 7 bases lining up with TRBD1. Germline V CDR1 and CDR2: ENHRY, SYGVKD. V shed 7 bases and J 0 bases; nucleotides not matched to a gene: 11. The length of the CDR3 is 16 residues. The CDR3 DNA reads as TGTGCCATCACCAAAGACAGGGAGAAAATGAACACTGAAGCTTTCTTT. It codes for CAITKDREKMNTEAFF.

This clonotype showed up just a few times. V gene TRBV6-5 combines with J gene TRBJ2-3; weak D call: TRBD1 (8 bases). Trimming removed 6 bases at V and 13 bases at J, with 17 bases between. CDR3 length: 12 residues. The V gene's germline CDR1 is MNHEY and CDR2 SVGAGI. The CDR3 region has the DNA TGTGCCAGCAGCAATTACAGGGGGGGAGAGTATTTT. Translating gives CASSNYRGGEYF.

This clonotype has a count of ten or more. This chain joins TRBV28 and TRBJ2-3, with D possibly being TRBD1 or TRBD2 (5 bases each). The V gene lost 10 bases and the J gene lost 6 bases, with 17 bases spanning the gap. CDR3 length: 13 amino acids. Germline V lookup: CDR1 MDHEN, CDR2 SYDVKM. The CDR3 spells CATSRGRGDTQYF. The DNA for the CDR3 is TGTGCCACCTCGAGGGGAAGAGGGGATACGCAGTATTTT.

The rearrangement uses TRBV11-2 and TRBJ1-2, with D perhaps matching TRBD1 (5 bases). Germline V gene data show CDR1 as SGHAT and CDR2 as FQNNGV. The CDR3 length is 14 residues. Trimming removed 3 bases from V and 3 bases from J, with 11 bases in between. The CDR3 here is CASSFLGGDYGYTF. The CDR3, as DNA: TGTGCCAGCAGCTTTCTCGGAGGGGACTATGGCTACACCTTC.

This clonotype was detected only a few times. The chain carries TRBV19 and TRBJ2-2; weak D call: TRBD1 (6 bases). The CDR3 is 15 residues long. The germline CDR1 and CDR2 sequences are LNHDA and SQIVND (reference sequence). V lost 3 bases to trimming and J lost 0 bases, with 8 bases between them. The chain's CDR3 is CASSIEGANTGELFF. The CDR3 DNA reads TGTGCCAGTAGTATTGAGGGGGCGAACACCGGGGAGCTGTTTTTT.

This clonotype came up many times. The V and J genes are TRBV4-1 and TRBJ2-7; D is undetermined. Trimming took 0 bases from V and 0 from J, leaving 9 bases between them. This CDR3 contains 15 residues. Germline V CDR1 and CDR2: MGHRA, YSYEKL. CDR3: CASSQEERASYEQYF. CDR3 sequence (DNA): TGCGCCAGCAGCCAAGAGGAACGGGCCTCCTACGAGCAGTACTTC.

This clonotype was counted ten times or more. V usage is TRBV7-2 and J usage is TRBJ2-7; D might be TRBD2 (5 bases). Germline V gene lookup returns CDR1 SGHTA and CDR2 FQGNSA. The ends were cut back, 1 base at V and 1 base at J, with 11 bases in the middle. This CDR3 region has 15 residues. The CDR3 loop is CASSLEYGVSYEQYF. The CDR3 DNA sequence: TGTGCCAGCAGCTTAGAGTACGGGGTATCCTACGAGCAGTACTTC. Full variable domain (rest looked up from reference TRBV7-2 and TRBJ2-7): GAGVSQSPSNKVTEKGKDVELRCDPISGHTALYWYRQSLGQGLEFLIYFQGNSAPDKSGLPSDRFSAERTGGSVSTLTIQRTQQEDSAVYLCASSLEYGVSYEQYFGPGTRLTVT.

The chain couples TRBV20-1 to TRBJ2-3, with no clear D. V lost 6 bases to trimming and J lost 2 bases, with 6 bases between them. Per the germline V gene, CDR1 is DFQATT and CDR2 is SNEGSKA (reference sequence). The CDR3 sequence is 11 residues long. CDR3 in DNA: TGCAGTGCCCCCCCCACAGATACGCAGTATTTT. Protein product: CSAPPTDTQYF.

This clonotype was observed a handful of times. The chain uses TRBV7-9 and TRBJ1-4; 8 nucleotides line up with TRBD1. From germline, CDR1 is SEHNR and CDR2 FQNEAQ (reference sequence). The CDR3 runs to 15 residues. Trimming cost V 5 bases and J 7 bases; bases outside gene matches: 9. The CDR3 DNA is TGTGCCAGCAGCCCCGTGGGGACAGGAGGTGAAAAACTGTTTTTT. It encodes CASSPVGTGGEKLFF.

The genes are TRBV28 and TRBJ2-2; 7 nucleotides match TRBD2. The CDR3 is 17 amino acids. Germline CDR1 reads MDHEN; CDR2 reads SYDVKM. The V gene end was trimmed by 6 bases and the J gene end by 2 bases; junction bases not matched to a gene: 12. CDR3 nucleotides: TGTGCCAGCAGACCCACTACCGGGACTATAAACACCGGGGAGCTGTTTTTT. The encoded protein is CASRPTTGTINTGELFF.

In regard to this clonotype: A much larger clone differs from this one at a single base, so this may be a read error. The CDR3 nucleotides are TGTGCCAGCGGTTTCGTTAATGAGCAGTTCTTC. It encodes CASGFVNEQFF. V and J are TRBV12-3 or TRBV12-4 and TRBJ2-1; D call uncertain. This CDR3 comprises 11 residues.

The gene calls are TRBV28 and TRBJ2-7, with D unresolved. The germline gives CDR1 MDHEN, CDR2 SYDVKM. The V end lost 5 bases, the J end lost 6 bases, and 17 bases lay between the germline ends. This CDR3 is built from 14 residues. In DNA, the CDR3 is TGTGCCAGCAGTCCCCGATGGGGTAGAAGCGAGCAGTACTTC. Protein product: CASSPRWGRSEQYF.

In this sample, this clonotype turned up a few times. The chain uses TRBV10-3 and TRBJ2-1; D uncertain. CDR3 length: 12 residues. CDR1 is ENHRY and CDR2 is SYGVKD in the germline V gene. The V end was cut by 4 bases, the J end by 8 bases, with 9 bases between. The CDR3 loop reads CAISVGDDEQFF. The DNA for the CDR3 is TGTGCCATCAGTGTTGGGGATGATGAGCAGTTCTTC.

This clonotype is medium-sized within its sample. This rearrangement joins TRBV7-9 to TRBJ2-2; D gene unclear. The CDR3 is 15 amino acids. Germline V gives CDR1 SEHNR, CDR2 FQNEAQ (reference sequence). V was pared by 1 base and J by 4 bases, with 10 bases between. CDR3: CASSLVSESTGELFF. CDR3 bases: TGTGCCAGCAGCTTAGTATCTGAATCCACCGGGGAGCTGTTTTTT.

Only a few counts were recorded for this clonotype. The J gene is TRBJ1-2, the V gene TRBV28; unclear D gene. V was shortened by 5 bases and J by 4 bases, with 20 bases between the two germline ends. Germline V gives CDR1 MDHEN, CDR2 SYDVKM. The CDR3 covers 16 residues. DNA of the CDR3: TGTGCCAGCAGTGCCCATGCCACAGTGAGGATCTATGGCTACACCTTC. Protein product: CASSAHATVRIYGYTF.

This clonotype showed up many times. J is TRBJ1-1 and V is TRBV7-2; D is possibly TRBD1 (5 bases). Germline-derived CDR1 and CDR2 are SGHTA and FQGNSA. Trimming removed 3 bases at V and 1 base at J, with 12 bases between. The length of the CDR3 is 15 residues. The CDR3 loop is CASSFVGATNTEAFF. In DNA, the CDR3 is TGTGCCAGCAGCTTCGTTGGGGCCACGAACACTGAAGCTTTCTTT.

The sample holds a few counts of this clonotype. CDR3 in amino acids: CAISKGGRQTNEKLFF. Written as DNA, the CDR3 is TGTGCCATCAGTAAGGGAGGCCGCCAGACTAATGAAAAACTGTTTTTT. The chain recombines TRBV10-3 with TRBJ1-4; D unresolved. The CDR3 extends over 16 amino acids. Trimming took 5 bases from V and 2 from J, leaving 15 bases between them. Germline CDR1 and CDR2: ENHRY and SYGVKD.